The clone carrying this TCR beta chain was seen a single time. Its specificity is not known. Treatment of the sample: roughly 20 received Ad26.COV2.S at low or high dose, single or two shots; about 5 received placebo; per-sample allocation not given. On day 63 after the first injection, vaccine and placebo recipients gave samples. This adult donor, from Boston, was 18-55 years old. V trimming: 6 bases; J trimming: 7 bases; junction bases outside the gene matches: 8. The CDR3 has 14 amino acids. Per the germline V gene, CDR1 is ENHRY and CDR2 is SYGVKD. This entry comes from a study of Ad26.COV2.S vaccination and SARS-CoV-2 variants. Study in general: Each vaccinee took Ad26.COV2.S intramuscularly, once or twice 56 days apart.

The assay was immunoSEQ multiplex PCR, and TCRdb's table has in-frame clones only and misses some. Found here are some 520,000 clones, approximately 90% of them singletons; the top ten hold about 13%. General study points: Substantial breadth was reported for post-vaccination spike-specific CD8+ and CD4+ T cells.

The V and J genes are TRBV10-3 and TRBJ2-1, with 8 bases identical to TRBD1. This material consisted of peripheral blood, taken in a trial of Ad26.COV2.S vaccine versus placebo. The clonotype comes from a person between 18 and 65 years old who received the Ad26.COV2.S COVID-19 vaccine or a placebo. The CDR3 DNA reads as TGTGCCATCAGCGGACAGGGCGATGGTAATGAGCAGTTCTTC. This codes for CAISGQGDGNEQFF.